The TCR beta chain described here comes from a study of T-cell memory formation after mild COVID-19. Study information: TCR clusters were mostly confined to one donor each. Study-level results: Later expanders leaned CD4+, whereas day 15 to 85 contracting clones were balanced CD4/CD8. Contracting CD4+ clones were located mainly in CM and EM, and CD8+ clones in EMRA.

This CDR3 spans 15 amino acids. V gave up 7 bases and J gave up 7 bases, with 20 bases separating them. Germline CDR1 and CDR2: SGHVS and FNYEAQ. Details on this clonotype: As yet, its antigen is unknown.

Constant-segment primers and 5'RACE yielded cDNA libraries for TCR alpha and TCR beta, each carrying sample barcodes and UMIs. TCRdb passed the 5' RACE reads through MiXCR, listing each CDR3 protein once. Of around 250,000 distinct CDR3 sequences listed, 8.5% to 9.5% were seen once; the top ten hold 22%. The chain recombines TRBV7-6 with TRBJ2-1; possible D gene TRBD2, 7 bases. The specimen sequenced was PBMCs or a T cell subset sorted from them (not recorded which). The origin of this receptor is a man aged 18 to 30 who had mild COVID-19 (a few samples of this study predate the infection). Cell type and time point are not known. CDR3 nucleotide sequence: TGTGCCAGCAACCTTGGCGGGGGCCCTCGGAATGAGCAGTTCTTC. Translation gives CASNLGGGPRNEQFF.